Listed here are 30 T cell receptor beta chains from one sample, sequenced in a study of cytomegalovirus exposure and HLA in healthy donors. Primers included in the PCR were 60 Vbeta and 13 Jbeta primers. The data were produced by immunoSEQ multiplex PCR, yet TCRdb's version contains in-frame clones alone and is incomplete. The profile shows 150,000 or so clones, around 80% of them singletons. The sequenced sample was PBMCs. Receptors originate from a woman between 40 and 55 years old in good health and CMV-seronegative.

The V gene is TRBV9, the J gene TRBJ2-3; possibly TRBD2 for D (6 bases). Germline V gene data show CDR1 as SGDLS and CDR2 as YYNGEE. Trimming stripped 3 bases from V and 2 bases from J, with 13 bases between. CDR3 size: 15 residues. Here the CDR3 DNA reads TGTGCCAGCAGCGCCGCGGGACTCCCCACAGATACGCAGTATTTT. Translation: CASSAAGLPTDTQYF.

The rearrangement uses TRBV5-4 and TRBJ2-7, with a weak D call TRBD2 (6 bases). The V gene's germline CDR1 is SGHNT and CDR2 YYREEE (reference sequence). The V end lost 0 bases, the J end lost 3 bases, and 13 bases lay between the germline ends. The CDR3 totals 15 residues. CDR3 protein: CASSLEGGKGYEQYF. DNA of the CDR3: TGTGCCAGCAGCTTGGAAGGAGGGAAGGGCTACGAGCAGTACTTC.

The V gene is TRBV28, the J gene TRBJ1-2; weak D call: TRBD1 (6 bases). Germline values: CDR1 MDHEN, CDR2 SYDVKM. This CDR3 has 16 amino acids. V gave up 5 bases and J gave up 3 bases, with 19 bases separating them. For the CDR3, the DNA is TGTGCCAGCAGTATAATGACAGGTCGGCGTCACTATGGCTACACCTTC. Its translation is CASSIMTGRRHYGYTF.

The V and J genes are TRBV25-1 and TRBJ2-3; a weak D match, TRBD1 (6 bases). Per the germline V gene, CDR1 is MGHDK and CDR2 is SYGVNS. The CDR3 is made up of 14 amino acids. V was shortened by 5 bases and J by 1 base, with 10 bases between the two germline ends. The CDR3 DNA reads as TGTGCCAGCAGTAGGGGGATACGCACAGATACGCAGTATTTT. Translating it yields CASSRGIRTDTQYF.

The V call is TRBV27, the J call TRBJ2-1; 8 bases map to TRBD1. CDR1 is MNHEY, CDR2 SMNVEV, per germline (reference sequence). The CDR3 loop spans 12 amino acids. The trim removed 6 bases at V and 13 bases at J, leaving 8 bases unmatched. The CDR3 is CASSPPGGRQFF. The CDR3 nucleotides read TGTGCCAGCAGCCCACCAGGGGGCCGACAGTTCTTC.

The gene calls are TRBV27 and TRBJ2-1; TRBD1 agrees at 8 bases. CDR1 and CDR2 from the germline V gene are MNHEY and SMNVEV (reference sequence). The CDR3 consists of 15 residues. After removal of 6 bases from V and 5 bases from J, the junction contained 9 bases not matched to a gene. The CDR3 coding sequence is TGTGCCAGCAGACCGGCCGGGACAGGACACAATGAGCAGTTCTTC. Translating gives CASRPAGTGHNEQFF.

This clone was detected a few times. V gene TRBV5-1 combines with J gene TRBJ2-3; 8 bases are a match to TRBD1. Germline V lookup: CDR1 SGHRS, CDR2 YFSETQ. CDR3 length equals 14 residues. Trimming removed 4 bases from V and 2 bases from J; junction bases left unmatched: 3. The CDR3 is CASSRDRHTDTQYF. The CDR3 nucleotides read TGCGCCAGCAGCCGGGACAGGCACACAGATACGCAGTATTTT.

J is TRBJ1-4 and V is TRBV2; D not certain. Looked up from germline, CDR1 is SNHLY and CDR2 is FYNNEI. This CDR3 contains 14 residues. Trimming shortened V by 1 base and J by 2 bases, and 5 bases separated the two germline ends. The CDR3 is CASSEGHTNEKLFF. The CDR3 nucleotides are TGTGCCAGCAGTGAAGGGCATACTAATGAAAAACTGTTTTTT.

The V call is TRBV18, the J call TRBJ1-1; TRBD1 matches 9 bases. CDR3 length equals 16 residues. V gave up 2 bases and J gave up 7 bases; unmatched junction bases: 11. Per germline, CDR1 KGHSH and CDR2 LQKENI. This chain's CDR3 is CASSPSTTGGSGEAFF. The DNA of the CDR3 is TGTGCCAGCTCACCATCAACTACAGGGGGCTCGGGTGAAGCTTTCTTT.

This chain links TRBV27 with TRBJ1-5; no reliable D call. Germline V gives CDR1 MNHEY, CDR2 SMNVEV (reference sequence). V dropped 3 bases and J dropped 7 bases, with 16 bases sitting between them. The CDR3 runs 15 residues. CDR3 region: CASSLLAESAQPQHF. CDR3 coding DNA: TGTGCCAGCAGTTTGTTGGCGGAAAGCGCGCAGCCCCAGCATTTT.

V gene TRBV9 combines with J gene TRBJ2-3, with 15 bases matching TRBD2. Germline assignment: CDR1 SGDLS and CDR2 YYNGEE. The CDR3 contains 18 residues. After removal of 0 bases from V and 3 bases from J, the junction contained 5 bases not matched to a gene. The CDR3: CASSVVAGLAGGTDTQYF. The CDR3 DNA reads TGTGCCAGCAGCGTAGTCGCGGGACTAGCGGGAGGAACAGATACGCAGTATTTT.

The chain is built from TRBV10-3 and TRBJ2-5; TRBD1 matches at 7 bases. Germline loops: CDR1 ENHRY, CDR2 SYGVKD. V was clipped by 5 bases and J by 3 bases; unmatched bases: 3. CDR3 length: 13 residues. CDR3 loop: CAISLTGEETQYF. The CDR3 DNA is TGTGCCATCAGTCTAACAGGGGAAGAGACCCAGTACTTC.

The V gene is TRBV6-4, the J gene TRBJ1-4; D is ambiguous. Deletions cut 4 bases from V and 8 bases from J, with 5 bases between. The CDR3 runs to 11 residues. The germline CDR1 and CDR2 sequences are MRHNA and SNTAGT. The chain's CDR3 is CASSGAEKLFF. CDR3 nucleotides: TGTGCCAGCAGTGGGGCGGAAAAACTGTTTTTT.

This clone was counted a few times. J is TRBJ2-7 and V is TRBV5-3; tentative D call: TRBD2 (7 bases). Being an ORF, TRBV5-3 has a function that is uncertain. This CDR3 is 15 amino acids long. Trimming cost V 4 bases and J 4 bases, with 18 bases left between them. The CDR3 coding sequence is TGTGCCAGAAGCCCCCGGACTAGGGGGTCATACGAGCAGTACTTC. Its translation is CARSPRTRGSYEQYF.

J is TRBJ1-5 and V is TRBV6-1, with TRBD1 matching 7 bases. The CDR3 consists of 14 residues. CDR1 and CDR2 (germline): MNHNS, SASEGT. The ends lost 4 bases at V and 7 bases at J; junction bases unmatched: 7. Here the CDR3 DNA reads TGTGCCAGCAGTGGCCCTTCAGGGGGACAGCCCCAGCATTTT. It specifies CASSGPSGGQPQHF.

Only one count was recorded for this clone. DNA of the CDR3: TGCGCCAGCAGCTTGGAACCAGCGGGGCCCTACGAGCAGTACTTC. Protein product: CASSLEPAGPYEQYF. The rearrangement links TRBV5-1 to TRBJ2-7; 7 positions match TRBD2. V dropped 0 bases and J dropped 2; count of bases not matched to a gene: 5. Germline loops: CDR1 SGHRS, CDR2 YFSETQ. This CDR3 is built from 15 residues.

This chain uses TRBV5-4 with TRBJ2-5; 8 bases fit TRBD2. Germline assignment: CDR1 SGHNT and CDR2 YYREEE (reference sequence). The V segment lost 4 bases and the J segment 6 bases; nucleotides outside the gene matches: 5. The CDR3 contains 13 residues. CDR3 DNA: TGTGCCAGCAGCCGGGAGGGTCTACAGACCCAGTACTTC. This encodes CASSREGLQTQYF. Supplemented by reference TRBV5-4 and TRBJ2-5, the full variable domain reads ETGVTQSPTHLIKTRGQQVTLRCSSQSGHNTVSWYQQALGQGPQFIFQYYREEENGRGNFPPRFSGLQFPNYSSELNVNALELDDSALYLCASSREGLQTQYFGPGTRLLVL.

The chain combines TRBV5-8 with TRBJ2-7; tentatively, D is TRBD2 (5 bases). V lost 3 bases and J lost 3, with 16 bases in between. The CDR3 runs 15 residues. CDR1 is SGHTS, CDR2 YDEGEE, per germline. The CDR3 nucleotides read TGTGCCAGCAGCTCCCCTGCGACGGGGTTCTACGAGCAGTACTTC. This sequence encodes CASSSPATGFYEQYF.

The chain carries TRBV7-8 and TRBJ2-5; D remains ambiguous. V was trimmed by 3 bases and J by 4 bases, leaving 9 bases between them. Germline V gene lookup returns CDR1 SGHVS and CDR2 FQNEAQ. The CDR3 extends over 13 amino acids. The CDR3 loop is CASSFQFLETQYF. The CDR3 region has the DNA TGTGCCAGCAGCTTTCAGTTTTTAGAGACCCAGTACTTC.

This chain joins TRBV11-3 and TRBJ1-4; D call uncertain. The CDR3 extends over 16 amino acids. The V end lost 5 bases, the J end lost 0 bases, and 13 bases lay between the germline ends. The germline V gene has CDR1 SGHNT and CDR2 YENEEA. The CDR3 DNA reads as TGTGCCAGCAGCCCAGGCGGGTCTGCAACTAATGAAAAACTGTTTTTT. This sequence encodes CASSPGGSATNEKLFF.

This chain links TRBV6-1 with TRBJ2-5; a possible D gene is TRBD2 (5 bases). The CDR3 runs to 15 residues. Germline V gives CDR1 MNHNS, CDR2 SASEGT. The V end lost 1 base, the J end lost 5 bases, and 14 bases lay between the germline ends. CDR3 DNA: TGTGCCAGCAGTGAAGTCTTTCTGGGCGGGGAGACCCAGTACTTC. Its translation is CASSEVFLGGETQYF.

The chain carries TRBV5-1 and TRBJ2-3; 7 bases agree with TRBD2. Germline-derived CDR1 and CDR2 are SGHRS and YFSETQ. The trim removed 3 bases at V and 2 bases at J, leaving 3 bases unmatched. CDR3 length equals 14 residues. Here the CDR3 reads CASSSLADTDTQYF. In DNA form, the CDR3 reads TGCGCCAGCAGCTCCCTAGCGGACACAGATACGCAGTATTTT.

The chain uses TRBV4-2 and TRBJ1-4, with 9 bases aligning to TRBD1. Germline V lookup: CDR1 LGHNA, CDR2 YNFKEQ. V shed 3 bases, J shed 2 bases, and the junction held 4 bases outside the gene matches. The CDR3 runs to 16 residues. The CDR3 sequence is CASSHWTGDTNEKLFF. The CDR3 bases are TGTGCCAGCAGCCATTGGACAGGGGATACTAATGAAAAACTGTTTTTT.

This sequence joins TRBV5-1 and TRBJ1-1, with D maybe TRBD1 (5 bases). Germline-derived CDR1 and CDR2 are SGHRS and YFSETQ. V was pared by 0 bases and J by 6 bases, with 6 bases between. The CDR3 is made up of 12 amino acids. In DNA form, the CDR3 reads TGCGCCAGCAGCTTGGAGGGGTCTGAAGCTTTCTTT. Its protein is CASSLEGSEAFF.

The chain links TRBV7-2 to TRBJ2-7; 9 bases match TRBD2. The J segment lost 1 base and the V segment lost 5 bases, leaving 15 bases of the junction unmatched. This CDR3 region has 18 residues. Looked up from germline, CDR1 is SGHTA and CDR2 is FQGNSA. CDR3 bases: TGTGCCAGCAGCGCACCTCGTGAGCGGGAGGATCGGTCCTACGAGCAGTACTTC. The encoded protein is CASSAPREREDRSYEQYF.

This clone was recorded only once. The chain carries TRBV11-3 and TRBJ2-1; 10 bases line up with TRBD2. The CDR3 extends over 15 amino acids. Germline values: CDR1 SGHNT, CDR2 YENEEA. Trimming cost V 5 bases and J 7 bases; bases outside gene matches: 8. The CDR3 nucleotides read TGTGCCAGCAGCACCGGGACTAGCGACCCGAATGAGCAGTTCTTC. Protein product: CASSTGTSDPNEQFF. Based on the CDR3 plus reference TRBV11-3 and TRBJ2-1, the full variable domain is EAGVVQSPRYKIIEKKQPVAFWCNPISGHNTLYWYLQNLGQGPELLIRYENEEAVDDSQLPKDRFSAERLKGVDSTLKIQPAELGDSAVYLCASSTGTSDPNEQFFGPGTRLTVL.

The V and J genes are TRBV7-6 and TRBJ2-1, with 7 bases matching TRBD2. V shed 4 bases, J shed 9 bases, and the junction held 12 bases outside the gene matches. Germline V gives CDR1 SGHVS, CDR2 FNYEAQ. The CDR3 consists of 15 residues. CDR3 sequence (DNA): TGTGCCAGCAGCTCCTTGACTAGCCCCCTTCTTGAGCAGTTCTTC. It specifies CASSSLTSPLLEQFF. The full variable domain, with the rest looked up from reference TRBV7-6 and TRBJ2-1, is GAGVSQSPRYKVTKRGQDVALRCDPISGHVSLYWYRQALGQGPEFLTYFNYEAQQDKSGLPNDRFSAERPEGSISTLTIQRTEQRDSAMYRCASSSLTSPLLEQFFGPGTRLTVL.

This clone has only a few counts. The V gene is TRBV6-1, the J gene TRBJ1-1; 7 bases line up with TRBD1. CDR1 is MNHNS, CDR2 SASEGT, per germline. This CDR3 contains 15 residues. With 3 bases clipped from V and 4 bases from J, the junction kept 8 bases outside the gene matches. The CDR3 is CASSELQGSGTEAFF. The CDR3 bases are TGTGCCAGCAGTGAGTTACAGGGGAGCGGCACTGAAGCTTTCTTT.

The rearrangement uses TRBV10-3 and TRBJ1-5; D uncertain. From germline, CDR1 is ENHRY and CDR2 SYGVKD. The V end lost 6 bases, the J end lost 0 bases, and 6 bases lay between the germline ends. There are 13 residues in the CDR3. CDR3 sequence (DNA): TGTGCCATCAGGCCTAATAGCAATCAGCCCCAGCATTTT. It translates to CAIRPNSNQPQHF.

This chain uses TRBV28 with TRBJ2-1; the match to TRBD2 covers 10 bases. Germline CDR1 is MDHEN and CDR2 is SYDVKM. V lost 3 bases, J lost 3 bases, and 5 bases stayed unmatched. The CDR3 covers 16 residues. The CDR3 reads CASSFPAGGSYNEQFF. The CDR3 DNA reads TGTGCCAGCAGTTTCCCAGCGGGAGGGAGCTACAATGAGCAGTTCTTC.